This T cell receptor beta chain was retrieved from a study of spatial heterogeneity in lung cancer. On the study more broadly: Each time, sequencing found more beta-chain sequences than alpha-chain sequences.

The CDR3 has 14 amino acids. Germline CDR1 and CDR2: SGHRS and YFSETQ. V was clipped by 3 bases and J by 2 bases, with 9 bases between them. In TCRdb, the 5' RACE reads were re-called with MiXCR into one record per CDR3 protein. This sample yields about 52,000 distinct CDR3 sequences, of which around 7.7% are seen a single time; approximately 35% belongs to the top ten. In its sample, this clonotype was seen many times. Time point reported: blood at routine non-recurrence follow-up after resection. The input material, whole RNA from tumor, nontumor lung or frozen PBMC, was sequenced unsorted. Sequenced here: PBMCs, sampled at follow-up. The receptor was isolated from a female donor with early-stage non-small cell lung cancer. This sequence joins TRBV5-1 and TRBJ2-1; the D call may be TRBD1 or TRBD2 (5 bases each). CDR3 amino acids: CASSSGTTYNEQFF. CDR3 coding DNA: TGCGCCAGCAGCTCAGGGACCACCTACAATGAGCAGTTCTTC.